Given below is one TCR beta chain in context. The antigen is undetermined. The data were obtained in a study of response to subunit inactivated influenza vaccine. Study observations and caveats: With each seasonal influenza vaccination, the authors suggested, few new T cells are recruited.

MiXCR, applied by TCRdb to the RT-PCR reads, yields one record per CDR3 protein. The sample has about 480,000 distinct CDR3 sequences, about 25% seen once; the top ten hold less than 2.5%. V shed 5 bases, J shed 5 bases, and the junction held 6 bases outside the gene matches. Looked up from germline, CDR1 is DFQATT and CDR2 is SNEGSKA (reference sequence). The CDR3 is 13 amino acids. The clonotype originates from a man in his fifties who received an inactivated influenza vaccine. The chain uses TRBV20-1 and TRBJ2-7; 10 positions agree with TRBD1. Specimen: CD4+ T cells sorted from PBMCs, collected 4 to 6 days after vaccination. For the CDR3, the DNA is TGCAGTGCTTGGGACAGGGGAGGCAACGAGCAGTACTTC. Protein: CSAWDRGGNEQYF.